These T cell receptor beta chains were read from a single sample in a study of T-cell reconstitution after alpha-beta-depleted transplantation in children. TCRdb recomputed calls from the PCR reads with MiXCR, one row per CDR3 protein. The sample has some 200,000 distinct CDR3 sequences, under 8.5% seen once; the top ten hold approximately 5.7%. The input for sequencing was PBMCs, taken before TCRalphabeta/CD19-depleted stem cell transplant. The receptors come from a boy younger than 10 with acute lymphoblastic leukemia, due to receive a stem cell transplant. The CDR3 runs from the conserved cysteine through the conserved F or W.

V | CDR3
TRBV12-3/TRBV12-4 | CASTPGGSPLHF
TRBV6-5 | CASSYVGGPGNEQFF
TRBV20-1 | CSALDPTGYTGELFF
TRBV5-1 | CASSFGTSVIHFYEQYF
TRBV20-1 | CSAGQRGASYEQYF
TRBV6-1 | CASREDLGVRNEQFF
TRBV12-3/TRBV12-4 | CASSFRQAETQYF
TRBV20-1 | CSPSFPIEQFF
TRBV11-3 | CASSSYDRDRDEQYF
TRBV10-3 | CATSREPGGLTQYF
TRBV20-1 | CSATGTGSYEQYF
TRBV29-1 | CSVAGWGGNTEAFF
TRBV5-1 | CASSLPGESYEQYF
TRBV18 | CASSLGTSGSWETQYF
TRBV12-3/TRBV12-4 | CASSFGIEETQYF
TRBV28 | CASSGGTSGPYEQYF
TRBV5-1 | CASSLQSGGAAMNTEAFF
TRBV12-3/TRBV12-4 | CASGTTDTQYF
TRBV6-1 | CASSEGTGANVLTF
TRBV27 | CASSVYGGSAGDNEQFF
TRBV29-1 | CSVQGQAYTGELFF
TRBV15 | CATSRDVASATGQPQHF